These 2 T cell receptor beta chains originate from one sample sequenced in a study of cytomegalovirus exposure and HLA in healthy donors. The PCR had 60 Vbeta and 13 Jbeta primers. Profiled with immunoSEQ multiplex PCR; TCRdb holds only in-frame clones, not every one. The data contain roughly 100,000 clones, about 71% of them singletons. The material sequenced was PBMCs. These receptor sequences come from a boy aged 5-17 years in good health and CMV-seronegative.

The V gene is TRBV5-6, the J gene TRBJ2-1; TRBD2 matches 9 bases. V was clipped by 4 bases and J by 2 bases; unmatched bases: 7. Germline values: CDR1 SGHDT, CDR2 YYEEEE. The length of the CDR3 is 16 residues. The CDR3 reads CASSLDGGRAYNEQFF. The CDR3 DNA reads TGTGCCAGCAGCCTAGATGGCGGGAGGGCCTACAATGAGCAGTTCTTC. The whole variable domain, filled in from reference TRBV5-6 and TRBJ2-1, reads DAGVTQSPTHLIKTRGQQVTLRCSPKSGHDTVSWYQQALGQGPQFIFQYYEEEERQRGNFPDRFSGHQFPNYSSELNVNALLLGDSALYLCASSLDGGRAYNEQFFGPGTRLTVL.

In nucleotides, the CDR3 is TGTGCCAGCAGCTTAGGACTAGCGGGAGTTGTCGAGCAGTACTTC. It specifies CASSLGLAGVVEQYF. The chain uses TRBV7-9 and TRBJ2-7; 12 bases are shared with TRBD2. CDR3 length equals 15 residues. Germline CDR1 and CDR2: SEHNR and FQNEAQ (reference sequence). After removal of 1 base from V and 6 bases from J, the junction contained 4 bases not matched to a gene.